This T cell receptor (beta chain) derives from a study of T-cell memory formation after mild COVID-19. Study in general: Each donor largely had its own TCR clusters.

One entry per CDR3 protein, called by TCRdb with MiXCR from the 5' RACE reads. The table includes about 560,000 distinct CDR3 sequences, less than 25% detected once. Note on this clonotype: Its target is unknown.

Overall study results and limits: Clones shrinking from day 15 to 85 showed even CD4/CD8 mixes; later expanders tilted CD4+. Contracting CD4+ clones sat mainly in CM and EM; CD8+ in EMRA. Cross-reactive memory seemingly joined, as some responding clones were found in pre-infection memory.

The CDR3 consists of 14 residues. The germline gives CDR1 LGHDT, CDR2 YNNKEL (reference sequence). V was pared by 10 bases and J by 2 bases, with 17 bases between. Sample: PBMCs or a T cell subset sorted from them (not recorded which). The J gene is TRBJ1-1, the V gene TRBV3-1, with D possibly TRBD1 on 5 matching bases. This clonotype originated in an adult woman who had mild COVID-19 (a few samples of this study predate the infection). Cell type and time point are not known. CDR3 amino acids: CATGPRQSNTEAFF. DNA of the CDR3: TGTGCCACCGGACCAAGACAGAGCAACACTGAAGCTTTCTTT.